These 24 T cell receptor beta chains originate from one sample sequenced in a study of OX40 agonist ivuxolimab in advanced cancers. Some clones are missing from TCRdb's copy, which holds only in-frame ones; the method was immunoSEQ multiplex PCR. The profile shows some 140,000 clones, 75% to 95% of them singletons. This sample comprised CD4+ or CD8+ T cells sorted from blood, obtained in a trial of the OX40 agonist ivuxolimab. All receptors come from an adult with an advanced solid tumor such as melanoma, head and neck, liver or kidney cancer.

V gene TRBV9 combines with J gene TRBJ2-7; 9 nucleotides agree with TRBD1. The CDR3 sequence is 16 residues long. Germline CDR1 SGDLS, CDR2 YYNGEE. With V trimmed by 0 bases and J by 3 bases, 7 bases remained unmatched. This CDR3 is CASSVGGTGTIYEQYF. The CDR3 DNA sequence: TGTGCCAGCAGCGTAGGGGGGACAGGGACAATCTACGAGCAGTACTTC. Variable domain in full (rest from reference TRBV9 and TRBJ2-7): DSGVTQTPKHLITATGQRVTLRCSPRSGDLSVYWYQQSLDQGLQFLIQYYNGEERAKGNILERFSAQQFPDLHSELNLSSLELGDSALYFCASSVGGTGTIYEQYFGPGTRLTVT.

The V and J genes are TRBV7-9 and TRBJ1-2; 7 nucleotides match TRBD1. The CDR3 covers 17 residues. Trimming cost V 5 bases and J 0 bases; bases outside gene matches: 12. CDR1 is SEHNR and CDR2 is FQNEAQ in the germline V gene (reference sequence). The CDR3, as DNA: TGTGCCAGCAGCCCAAACCAGGGGGACGAAGCTAACTATGGCTACACCTTC. It codes for CASSPNQGDEANYGYTF.

The V call is TRBV9, the J call TRBJ2-7; D remains unclear. This CDR3 region has 14 residues. V lost 2 bases and J lost 1, with 10 bases in between. Germline V gene data show CDR1 as SGDLS and CDR2 as YYNGEE. The CDR3: CASSVSDVSYEQYF. For the CDR3, the DNA is TGTGCCAGCAGCGTGTCGGACGTTTCCTACGAGCAGTACTTC. Full variable domain (outside the CDR3, taken from reference TRBV9 and TRBJ2-7): DSGVTQTPKHLITATGQRVTLRCSPRSGDLSVYWYQQSLDQGLQFLIQYYNGEERAKGNILERFSAQQFPDLHSELNLSSLELGDSALYFCASSVSDVSYEQYFGPGTRLTVT.

The CDR3, as DNA: TGTGCCAGCAGCTCTTTTGGCCAAAACTATGGCTACACCTTC. It codes for CASSSFGQNYGYTF. The chain couples TRBV5-6 to TRBJ1-2; no clear D gene. V was shortened by 3 bases and J by 2 bases, with 11 bases between the two germline ends. Germline assignment: CDR1 SGHDT and CDR2 YYEEEE. The CDR3 is 14 residues long.

This clone appeared once. The chain combines TRBV28 with TRBJ2-7; D perhaps matches TRBD2 (6 bases). Trimming cost V 10 bases and J 3 bases, with 16 bases left between them. From germline, CDR1 is MDHEN and CDR2 SYDVKM. The CDR3 is 13 residues long. This chain's CDR3 is CATRRDGYYEQYF. The CDR3 DNA is TGTGCCACCAGGAGGGACGGATACTACGAGCAGTACTTC.

The chain couples TRBV7-2 to TRBJ1-1; TRBD1 agrees at 7 bases. This CDR3 has 15 amino acids. The V and J ends lost 1 base and 4 bases, in that order; junction bases with no gene match: 6. Looked up from germline, CDR1 is SGHTA and CDR2 is FQGNSA. CDR3 sequence (DNA): TGTGCCAGCAGCTTAGTAGGGACAGAAGGCACTGAAGCTTTCTTT. This sequence encodes CASSLVGTEGTEAFF.

Here the CDR3 DNA reads TGTGCCAGCAGCTTAGTGGAATACAATGAGCAGTTCTTC. Its translation is CASSLVEYNEQFF. The chain employs TRBV7-6 and TRBJ2-1; no reliable D call. Germline V gene data show CDR1 as SGHVS and CDR2 as FNYEAQ. This CDR3 contains 13 residues. Trimming shortened V by 1 base and J by 4 bases, and 5 bases separated the two germline ends.

Here the CDR3 reads CASSLSGADTEAFF. CDR3 in DNA: TGTGCCAGCAGTTTATCGGGGGCGGATACTGAAGCTTTCTTT. This chain links TRBV27 with TRBJ1-1, with a tentative D call TRBD1 (6 bases). Trimming pared 0 bases from V and 5 bases from J, leaving 10 bases between. This CDR3 region has 14 residues. Germline V gives CDR1 MNHEY, CDR2 SMNVEV (reference sequence).

This chain joins TRBV5-4 and TRBJ2-7; either TRBD1 or TRBD2 may fit D (5 bases each). Trimming shortened V by 5 bases and J by 7 bases, and 16 bases separated the two germline ends. Germline CDR1 SGHNT, CDR2 YYREEE (reference sequence). The length of the CDR3 is 13 residues. CDR3 nucleotides: TGTGCCAGCAGGGGGGACCCGAGATCAGAGCAGTACTTC. It yields the protein CASRGDPRSEQYF.

This chain connects TRBV7-9 to TRBJ2-7; no definite D call. V dropped 6 bases and J dropped 0 bases, with 6 bases sitting between them. Germline V gene lookup returns CDR1 SEHNR and CDR2 FQNEAQ (reference sequence). The CDR3 spans 12 residues. CDR3 loop: CASSSSSYEQYF. CDR3 sequence (DNA): TGTGCCAGCAGTTCCAGCTCCTACGAGCAGTACTTC.

V is TRBV28 and J is TRBJ1-1; 10 nucleotides align to TRBD1. In germline, CDR1 is MDHEN, CDR2 SYDVKM. The J segment lost 4 bases and the V segment lost 5 bases, leaving 10 bases of the junction unmatched. This CDR3 region has 16 residues. CDR3 sequence (DNA): TGTGCCAGCAGTGATGACAGGGGGCGGAGGATCACTGAAGCTTTCTTT. It is translated as CASSDDRGRRITEAFF.

The V and J genes are TRBV5-6 and TRBJ1-3, with D perhaps matching TRBD1 (5 bases). The germline V gene encodes CDR1 SGHDT and CDR2 YYEEEE. The CDR3 spans 18 residues. Trimming stripped 3 bases from V and 0 bases from J, with 19 bases between. The CDR3: CASSSTRQPWLSGNTIYF. CDR3 coding DNA: TGTGCCAGCAGCTCCACTCGACAGCCGTGGCTCTCTGGAAACACCATATATTTT. The full variable domain, in which reference TRBV5-6 and TRBJ1-3 provide the parts outside the CDR3, is DAGVTQSPTHLIKTRGQQVTLRCSPKSGHDTVSWYQQALGQGPQFIFQYYEEEERQRGNFPDRFSGHQFPNYSSELNVNALLLGDSALYLCASSSTRQPWLSGNTIYFGEGSWLTVV.

This clone was counted a single time. The rearrangement links TRBV7-9 to TRBJ1-2, with TRBD1 matching over 7 bases. The CDR3 runs 13 residues. The germline CDR1 and CDR2 sequences are SEHNR and FQNEAQ (reference sequence). Losses at the gene ends were 5 bases for V and 5 bases for J; bases not matched to a gene: 5. The DNA for the CDR3 is TGTGCCAGCAGCCCACAGGGGAGGTATGGCTACACCTTC. Protein: CASSPQGRYGYTF.

The chain is built from TRBV4-3 and TRBJ2-1, with D tentatively TRBD2 (6 bases). The CDR3 spans 15 residues. The germline V and J ends were trimmed by 0 bases and 6 bases, with 12 bases remaining between them. Germline-derived CDR1 and CDR2 are LGHNA and YSLEER. The CDR3 loop reads CASSQEGRRGNEQFF. The CDR3 bases are TGCGCCAGCAGCCAAGAAGGGCGGCGGGGCAATGAGCAGTTCTTC.

The table lists this clone with a count of one. The chain employs TRBV5-1 and TRBJ2-3; 7 bases line up with TRBD2. CDR1 and CDR2 from the germline V gene are SGHRS and YFSETQ. The V and J ends lost 0 bases and 0 bases, in that order; junction bases with no gene match: 4. The CDR3 covers 16 residues. CDR3 loop: CASSLEGSGSTDTQYF. The CDR3 DNA reads as TGCGCCAGCAGCTTGGAGGGTAGCGGGAGCACAGATACGCAGTATTTT.

This rearrangement joins TRBV18 to TRBJ1-5; possible D gene TRBD1, 5 bases. Germline V gene lookup returns CDR1 KGHSH and CDR2 LQKENI. V lost 6 bases and J 3 bases, leaving 12 bases between the germline ends. This CDR3 comprises 14 residues. Here the CDR3 reads CASSAGTHNQPQHF. The CDR3 region has the DNA TGTGCCAGCTCTGCCGGGACCCACAATCAGCCCCAGCATTTT.

The chain recombines TRBV5-6 with TRBJ1-1; the match to TRBD1 covers 8 bases. With V trimmed by 3 bases and J by 5 bases, 6 bases remained unmatched. Germline values: CDR1 SGHDT, CDR2 YYEEEE. The CDR3 runs 14 residues. This CDR3 is CASSSQGDGTEAFF. CDR3 coding DNA: TGTGCCAGCAGCTCACAGGGGGATGGGACTGAAGCTTTCTTT. The variable domain in full, with the rest retrieved from reference TRBV5-6 and TRBJ1-1, is DAGVTQSPTHLIKTRGQQVTLRCSPKSGHDTVSWYQQALGQGPQFIFQYYEEEERQRGNFPDRFSGHQFPNYSSELNVNALLLGDSALYLCASSSQGDGTEAFFGQGTRLTVV.

The V gene is TRBV9, the J gene TRBJ2-2; 7 positions match TRBD2. The ends lost 0 bases at V and 1 base at J; junction bases unmatched: 6. Germline values: CDR1 SGDLS, CDR2 YYNGEE. CDR3 length: 17 residues. The DNA of the CDR3 is TGTGCCAGCAGCGTAGGGGGTAGCGGGTTGAACACCGGGGAGCTGTTTTTT. Residues: CASSVGGSGLNTGELFF.

V usage is TRBV10-3 and J usage is TRBJ1-1, with unresolved D. Trimming removed 6 bases at V and 4 bases at J, with 15 bases between. The CDR3 spans 14 residues. Germline V gene lookup returns CDR1 ENHRY and CDR2 SYGVKD. CDR3 coding DNA: TGTGCCATCAGGCCTTCTCCGGGTTCCACTGAAGCTTTCTTT. Residues: CAIRPSPGSTEAFF.

This clone has a single count. The chain combines TRBV6-5 with TRBJ2-2; the D is unclear. From germline, CDR1 is MNHEY and CDR2 SVGAGI. The CDR3 contains 15 residues. V lost 6 bases and J lost 2, with 13 bases in between. The CDR3 region is CASRSVALNTGELFF. DNA of the CDR3: TGTGCCAGCAGGTCGGTGGCCCTTAACACCGGGGAGCTGTTTTTT.

The gene calls are TRBV14 and TRBJ2-1; a possible D gene is TRBD1 (6 bases). The CDR3 spans 18 residues. CDR1 and CDR2 (germline): SGHDN, FVKESK. V was cut by 4 bases and J by 2 bases, with 21 bases left in between. CDR3 sequence: CASSPTTGIISPYNEQFF. The CDR3 bases are TGTGCCAGCAGCCCGACGACAGGAATCATATCGCCCTACAATGAGCAGTTCTTC.

The chain couples TRBV5-1 to TRBJ1-1; D remains unclear. The V gene lost 4 bases and the J gene lost 2 bases, with 12 bases spanning the gap. Germline values: CDR1 SGHRS, CDR2 YFSETQ. The CDR3 is 14 residues long. CDR3 sequence: CASSPTGSNTEAFF. As DNA, the CDR3 is TGCGCCAGCAGCCCAACGGGATCTAACACTGAAGCTTTCTTT. Full variable domain (rest looked up from reference TRBV5-1 and TRBJ1-1): KAGVTQTPRYLIKTRGQQVTLSCSPISGHRSVSWYQQTPGQGLQFLFEYFSETQRNKGNFPGRFSGRQFSNSRSEMNVSTLELGDSALYLCASSPTGSNTEAFFGQGTRLTVV.

This chain joins TRBV6-5 and TRBJ2-5; D is uncertain. The DNA matches TRBJ2-7 better at its end, which makes the J call doubtful. Germline V lookup: CDR1 MNHEY, CDR2 SVGAGI. The CDR3 loop spans 13 amino acids. The CDR3 loop is CASSYSQTYEQYF. The DNA for the CDR3 is TGTGCCAGCAGTTACAGTCAGACCTACGAGCAGTACTTC.

J is TRBJ1-1 and V is TRBV7-2, with a possible D match to TRBD1 (6 bases). V was cut by 6 bases and J by 1 base, with 9 bases left in between. The CDR3 totals 13 residues. Germline assignment: CDR1 SGHTA and CDR2 FQGNSA. The CDR3 spells CASRLDRNTEAFF. The CDR3 bases are TGTGCCAGCAGATTGGACAGGAACACTGAAGCTTTCTTT.